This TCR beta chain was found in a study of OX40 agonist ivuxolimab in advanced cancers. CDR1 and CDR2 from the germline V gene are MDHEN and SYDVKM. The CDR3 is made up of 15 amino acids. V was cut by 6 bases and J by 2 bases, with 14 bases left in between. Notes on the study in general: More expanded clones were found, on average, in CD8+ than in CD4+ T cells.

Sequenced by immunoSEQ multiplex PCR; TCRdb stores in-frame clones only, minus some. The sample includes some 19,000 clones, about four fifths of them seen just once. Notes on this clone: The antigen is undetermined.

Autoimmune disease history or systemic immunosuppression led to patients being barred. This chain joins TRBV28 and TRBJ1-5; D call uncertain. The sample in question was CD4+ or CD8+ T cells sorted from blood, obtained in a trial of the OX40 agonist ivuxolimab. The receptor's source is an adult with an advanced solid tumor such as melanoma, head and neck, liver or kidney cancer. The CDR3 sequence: CASSPADVGNQPQHF. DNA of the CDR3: TGTGCCAGCAGCCCCGCGGACGTCGGCAATCAGCCCCAGCATTTT. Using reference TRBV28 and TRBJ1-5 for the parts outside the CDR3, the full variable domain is DVKVTQSSRYLVKRTGEKVFLECVQDMDHENMFWYRQDPGLGLRLIYFSYDVKMKEKGDIPEGYSVSREKKERFSLILESASTNQTSMYLCASSPADVGNQPQHFGDGTRLSIL.